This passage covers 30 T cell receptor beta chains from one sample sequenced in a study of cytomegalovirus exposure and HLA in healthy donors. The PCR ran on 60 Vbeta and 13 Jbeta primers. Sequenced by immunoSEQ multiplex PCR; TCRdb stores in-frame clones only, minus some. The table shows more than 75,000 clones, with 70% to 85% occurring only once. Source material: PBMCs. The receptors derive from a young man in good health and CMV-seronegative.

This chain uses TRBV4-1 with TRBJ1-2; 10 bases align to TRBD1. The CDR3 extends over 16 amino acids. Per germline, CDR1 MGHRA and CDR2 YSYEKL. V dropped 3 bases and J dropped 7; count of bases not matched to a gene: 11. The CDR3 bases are TGCGCCAGCAGCCACCCCGGACAGGGGGAGTTGCGTGGCTACACCTTC. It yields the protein CASSHPGQGELRGYTF.

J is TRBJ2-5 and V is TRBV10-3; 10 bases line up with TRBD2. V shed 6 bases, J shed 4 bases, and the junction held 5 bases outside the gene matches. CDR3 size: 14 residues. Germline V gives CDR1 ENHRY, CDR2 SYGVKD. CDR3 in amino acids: CAIRSGGARETQYF. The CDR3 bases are TGTGCCATCAGGAGCGGGGGGGCCCGAGAGACCCAGTACTTC.

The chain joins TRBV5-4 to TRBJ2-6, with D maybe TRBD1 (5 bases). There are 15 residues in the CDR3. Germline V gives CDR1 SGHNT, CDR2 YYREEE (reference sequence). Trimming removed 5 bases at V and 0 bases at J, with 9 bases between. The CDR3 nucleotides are TGTGCCAGCAGGGGGCTTGTCTCTGGGGCCAACGTCCTGACTTTC. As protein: CASRGLVSGANVLTF.

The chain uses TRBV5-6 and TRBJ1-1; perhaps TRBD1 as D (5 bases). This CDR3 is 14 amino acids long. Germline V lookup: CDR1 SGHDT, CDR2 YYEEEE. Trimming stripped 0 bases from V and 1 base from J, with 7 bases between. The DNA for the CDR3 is TGTGCCAGCAGCTTGGGGGGGGAGAACACTGAAGCTTTCTTT. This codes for CASSLGGENTEAFF.

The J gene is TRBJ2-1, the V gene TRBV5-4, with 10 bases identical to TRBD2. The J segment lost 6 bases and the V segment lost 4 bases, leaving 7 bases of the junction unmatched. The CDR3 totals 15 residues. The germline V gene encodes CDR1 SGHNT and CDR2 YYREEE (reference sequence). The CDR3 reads CASSPGTSVSNEQFF. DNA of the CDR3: TGTGCCAGCAGCCCAGGGACTAGCGTCTCCAATGAGCAGTTCTTC.

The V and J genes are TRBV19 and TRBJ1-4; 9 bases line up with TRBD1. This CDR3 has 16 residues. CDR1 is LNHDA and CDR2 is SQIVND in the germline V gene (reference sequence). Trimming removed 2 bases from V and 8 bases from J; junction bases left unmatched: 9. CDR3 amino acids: CASSIRGGQGMEKLFF. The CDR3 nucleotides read TGTGCCAGTAGTATACGCGGGGGACAGGGCATGGAAAAACTGTTTTTT.

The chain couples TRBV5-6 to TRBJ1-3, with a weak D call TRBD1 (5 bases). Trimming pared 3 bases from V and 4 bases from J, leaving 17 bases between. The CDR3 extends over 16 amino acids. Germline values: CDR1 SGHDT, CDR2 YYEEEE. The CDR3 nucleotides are TGTGCCAGCAGCTCGGTTGGGGCCGCGGCCGGAAACACCATATATTTT. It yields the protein CASSSVGAAAGNTIYF. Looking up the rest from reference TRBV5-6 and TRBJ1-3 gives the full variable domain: DAGVTQSPTHLIKTRGQQVTLRCSPKSGHDTVSWYQQALGQGPQFIFQYYEEEERQRGNFPDRFSGHQFPNYSSELNVNALLLGDSALYLCASSSVGAAAGNTIYFGEGSWLTVV.

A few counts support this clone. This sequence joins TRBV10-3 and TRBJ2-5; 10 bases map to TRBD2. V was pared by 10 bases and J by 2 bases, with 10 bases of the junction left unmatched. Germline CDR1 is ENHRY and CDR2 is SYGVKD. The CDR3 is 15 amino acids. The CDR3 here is CASSAGTSEQETQYF. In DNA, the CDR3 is TGTGCCAGCTCGGCCGGGACTAGCGAACAAGAGACCCAGTACTTC.

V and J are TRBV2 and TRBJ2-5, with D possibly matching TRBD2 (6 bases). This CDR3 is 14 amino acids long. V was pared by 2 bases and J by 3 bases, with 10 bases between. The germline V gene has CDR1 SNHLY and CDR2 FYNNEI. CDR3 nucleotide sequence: TGTGCCAGCAGTGAAAAGAAGCGGGAAGAGACCCAGTACTTC. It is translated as CASSEKKREETQYF.

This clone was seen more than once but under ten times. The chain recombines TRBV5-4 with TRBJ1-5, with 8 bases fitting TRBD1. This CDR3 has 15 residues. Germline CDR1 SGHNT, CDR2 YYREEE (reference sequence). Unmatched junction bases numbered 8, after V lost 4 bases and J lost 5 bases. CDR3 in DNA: TGTGCCAGCAGCCTTGGACAGGGTAGGGATCAGCCCCAGCATTTT. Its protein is CASSLGQGRDQPQHF.

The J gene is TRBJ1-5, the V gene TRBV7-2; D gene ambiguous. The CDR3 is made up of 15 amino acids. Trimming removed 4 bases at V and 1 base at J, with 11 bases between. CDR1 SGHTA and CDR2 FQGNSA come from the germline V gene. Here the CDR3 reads CASSSQPRSNQPQHF. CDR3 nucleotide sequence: TGTGCCAGCAGCTCCCAACCGAGGAGCAATCAGCCCCAGCATTTT.

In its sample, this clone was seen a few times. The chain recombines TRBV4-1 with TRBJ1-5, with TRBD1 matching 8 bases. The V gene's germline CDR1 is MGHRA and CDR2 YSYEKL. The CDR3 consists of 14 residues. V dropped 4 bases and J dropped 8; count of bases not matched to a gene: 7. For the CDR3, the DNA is TGCGCCAGCAGCCTACAGGAACAGGGGGAGCCCCAGCATTTT. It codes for CASSLQEQGEPQHF.

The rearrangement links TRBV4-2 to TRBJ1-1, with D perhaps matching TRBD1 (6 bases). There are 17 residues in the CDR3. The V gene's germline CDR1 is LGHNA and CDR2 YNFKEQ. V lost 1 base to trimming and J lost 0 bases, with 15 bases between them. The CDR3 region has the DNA TGTGCCAGCAGCCAAGCGGCGGGGGGGCCCATGAACACTGAAGCTTTCTTT. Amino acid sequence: CASSQAAGGPMNTEAFF.

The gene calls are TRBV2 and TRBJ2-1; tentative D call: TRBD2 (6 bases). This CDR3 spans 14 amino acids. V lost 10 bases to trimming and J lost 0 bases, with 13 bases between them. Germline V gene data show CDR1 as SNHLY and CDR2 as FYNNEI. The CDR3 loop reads CATLRAGSYNEQFF. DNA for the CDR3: TGTGCCACCTTGAGAGCGGGCTCCTACAATGAGCAGTTCTTC.

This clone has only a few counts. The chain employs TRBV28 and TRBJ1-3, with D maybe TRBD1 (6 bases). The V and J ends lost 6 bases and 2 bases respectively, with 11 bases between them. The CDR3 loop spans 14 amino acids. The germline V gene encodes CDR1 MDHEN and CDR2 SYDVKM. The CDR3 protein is CASRKGGTGNTIYF. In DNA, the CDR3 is TGTGCCAGCAGAAAGGGGGGGACTGGAAACACCATATATTTT.

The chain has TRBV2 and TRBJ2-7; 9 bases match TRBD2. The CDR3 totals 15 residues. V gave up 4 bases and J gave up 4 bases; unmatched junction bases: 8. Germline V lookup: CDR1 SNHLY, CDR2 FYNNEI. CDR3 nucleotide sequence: TGTGCCAGCAGTGCCCTACTAGCGGGCGCATACGAGCAGTACTTC. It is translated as CASSALLAGAYEQYF.

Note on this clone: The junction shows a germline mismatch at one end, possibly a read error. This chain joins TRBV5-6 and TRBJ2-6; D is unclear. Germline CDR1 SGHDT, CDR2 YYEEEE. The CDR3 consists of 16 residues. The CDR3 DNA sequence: TGTGCCCGCAGCTTCCTTAGCCGCTCTGGGGCCAACGTCCTGACTTTC. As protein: CARSFLSRSGANVLTF.

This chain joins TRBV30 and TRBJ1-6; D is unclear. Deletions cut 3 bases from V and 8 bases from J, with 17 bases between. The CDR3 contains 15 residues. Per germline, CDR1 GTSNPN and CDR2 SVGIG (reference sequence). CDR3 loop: CAWSRKLTGDSPLHF. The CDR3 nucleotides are TGTGCCTGGAGCCGCAAACTCACTGGTGATTCACCCCTCCACTTT.

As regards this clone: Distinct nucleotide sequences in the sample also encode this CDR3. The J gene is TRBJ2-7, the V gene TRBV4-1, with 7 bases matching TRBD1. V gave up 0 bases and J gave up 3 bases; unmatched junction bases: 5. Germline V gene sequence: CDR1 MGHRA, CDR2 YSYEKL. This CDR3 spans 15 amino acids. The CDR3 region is CASSQDRTGSYEQYF. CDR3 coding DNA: TGCGCCAGCAGCCAAGACCGGACAGGAAGCTACGAGCAGTACTTC.

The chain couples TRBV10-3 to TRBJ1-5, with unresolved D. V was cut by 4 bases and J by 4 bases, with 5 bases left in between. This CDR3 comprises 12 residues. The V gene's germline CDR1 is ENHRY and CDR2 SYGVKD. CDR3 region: CAISGLNQPQHF. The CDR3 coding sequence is TGTGCCATCAGTGGTTTAAATCAGCCCCAGCATTTT.

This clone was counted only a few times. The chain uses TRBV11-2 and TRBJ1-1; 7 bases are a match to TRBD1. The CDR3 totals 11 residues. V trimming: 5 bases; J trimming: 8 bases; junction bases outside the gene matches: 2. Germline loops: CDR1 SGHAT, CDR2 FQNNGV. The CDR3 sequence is CASSPRGEAFF. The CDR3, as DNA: TGTGCCAGCAGCCCCAGGGGGGAAGCTTTCTTT.

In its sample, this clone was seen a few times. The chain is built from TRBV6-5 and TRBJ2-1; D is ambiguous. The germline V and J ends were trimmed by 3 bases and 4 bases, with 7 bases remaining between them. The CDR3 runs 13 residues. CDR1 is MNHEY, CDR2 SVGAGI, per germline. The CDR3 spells CASSYGPYNEQFF. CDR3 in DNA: TGTGCCAGCAGTTATGGCCCTTACAATGAGCAGTTCTTC.

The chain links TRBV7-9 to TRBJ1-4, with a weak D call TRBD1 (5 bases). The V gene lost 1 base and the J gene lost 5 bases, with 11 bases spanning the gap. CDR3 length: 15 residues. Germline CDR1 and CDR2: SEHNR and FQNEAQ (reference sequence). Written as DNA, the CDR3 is TGTGCCAGCAGCTTAGGGGGCCGGTCAAATGAAAAACTGTTTTTT. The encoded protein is CASSLGGRSNEKLFF.

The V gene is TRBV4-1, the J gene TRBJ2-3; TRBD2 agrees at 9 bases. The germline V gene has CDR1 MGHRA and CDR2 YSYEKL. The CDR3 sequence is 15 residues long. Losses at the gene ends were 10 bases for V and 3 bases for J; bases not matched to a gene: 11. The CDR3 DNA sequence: TGCGCCACCGCTGTCCTAGCGGGGCTGACAGATACGCAGTATTTT. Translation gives CATAVLAGLTDTQYF.

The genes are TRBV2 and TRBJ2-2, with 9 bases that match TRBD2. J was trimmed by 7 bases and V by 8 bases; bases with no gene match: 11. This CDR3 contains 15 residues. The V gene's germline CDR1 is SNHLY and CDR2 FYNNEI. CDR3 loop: CASRRGGGAIGELFF. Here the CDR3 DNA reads TGTGCCAGCCGGAGGGGCGGGGGGGCCATCGGGGAGCTGTTTTTT.

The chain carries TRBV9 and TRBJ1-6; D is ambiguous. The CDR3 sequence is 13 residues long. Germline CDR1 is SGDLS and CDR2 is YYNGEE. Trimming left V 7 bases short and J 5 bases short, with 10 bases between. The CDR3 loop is CASGRENNSPLHF. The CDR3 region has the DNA TGTGCCAGCGGCCGGGAGAATAATTCACCCCTCCACTTT. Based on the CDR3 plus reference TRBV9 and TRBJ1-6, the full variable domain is DSGVTQTPKHLITATGQRVTLRCSPRSGDLSVYWYQQSLDQGLQFLIQYYNGEERAKGNILERFSAQQFPDLHSELNLSSLELGDSALYFCASGRENNSPLHFGNGTRLTVT.

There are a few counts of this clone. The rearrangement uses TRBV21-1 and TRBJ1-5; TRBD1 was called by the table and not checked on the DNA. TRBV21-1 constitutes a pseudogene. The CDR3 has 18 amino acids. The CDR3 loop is CASSKESGTENSNQPQHF. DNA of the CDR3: TGTGCCAGCAGCAAAGAATCAGGGACAGAGAATAGCAATCAGCCCCAGCATTTT.

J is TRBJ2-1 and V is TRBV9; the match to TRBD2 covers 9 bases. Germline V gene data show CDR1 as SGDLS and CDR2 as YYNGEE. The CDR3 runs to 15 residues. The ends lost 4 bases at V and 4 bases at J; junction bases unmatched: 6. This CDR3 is CASSRAGGGYNEQFF. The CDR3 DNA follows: TGTGCCAGCAGCCGAGCGGGGGGCGGATACAATGAGCAGTTCTTC.

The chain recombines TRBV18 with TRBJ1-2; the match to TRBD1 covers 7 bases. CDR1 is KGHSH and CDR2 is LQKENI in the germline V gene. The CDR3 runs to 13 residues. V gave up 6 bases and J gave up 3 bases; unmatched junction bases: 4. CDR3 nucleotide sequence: TGTGCCAGCTCGCCTGACAGGGACTATGGCTACACCTTC. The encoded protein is CASSPDRDYGYTF.

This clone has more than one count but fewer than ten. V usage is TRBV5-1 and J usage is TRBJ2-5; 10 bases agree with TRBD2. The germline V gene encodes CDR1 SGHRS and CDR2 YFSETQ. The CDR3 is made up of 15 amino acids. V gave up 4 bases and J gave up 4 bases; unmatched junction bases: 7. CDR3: CASSGASGGVETQYF. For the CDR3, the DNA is TGCGCCAGCAGCGGGGCCAGCGGGGGGGTAGAGACCCAGTACTTC.